Below, 9 T cell receptor beta chains from the same sample are listed, as sequenced in a study of cytomegalovirus exposure and HLA in healthy donors. Clones were sequenced by immunoSEQ multiplex PCR, and TCRdb holds only the in-frame ones, with some missing. The sample lists 120,000 or so clones; 70% to 90% were seen once. The sample comprised PBMCs. Receptors were obtained from a woman aged 18-29 years in good health and CMV-seronegative.

The chain recombines TRBV9 with TRBJ2-1, with D unresolved. Germline V gene sequence: CDR1 SGDLS, CDR2 YYNGEE. V shed 0 bases and J shed 0 bases, with 4 bases lying between them. This CDR3 comprises 14 residues. The CDR3 protein is CASSVESSYNEQFF. The CDR3 bases are TGTGCCAGCAGCGTAGAGAGCTCCTACAATGAGCAGTTCTTC.

This rearrangement joins TRBV6-6 to TRBJ2-7, with 7 nucleotides matching TRBD2. V trimming: 7 bases; J trimming: 6 bases; junction bases outside the gene matches: 6. Germline V gene sequence: CDR1 MNHNY, CDR2 SVGAGI (reference sequence). The CDR3 sequence is 12 residues long. This chain's CDR3 is CASTETSLEQYF. The CDR3 bases are TGTGCCAGCACTGAGACTAGCCTCGAGCAGTACTTC.

The chain is built from TRBV6-1 and TRBJ1-5, with D unresolved. The germline CDR1 and CDR2 sequences are MNHNS and SASEGT. Between the trimmed V and J ends, which lost 5 bases and 3 bases, there was a span of 8 bases. The CDR3 has 13 residues. CDR3 in DNA: TGTGCCAGCAGTTCCCAGTTCAATCAGCCCCAGCATTTT. It yields the protein CASSSQFNQPQHF.

The chain has TRBV5-4 and TRBJ2-5, with 8 bases aligning to TRBD2. This CDR3 region has 14 residues. The V and J ends lost 4 bases and 5 bases, in that order; junction bases with no gene match: 7. Germline V gene lookup returns CDR1 SGHNT and CDR2 YYREEE (reference sequence). The CDR3 DNA reads TGTGCCAGCAGCACAGCGGGAGAATTGGAGACCCAGTACTTC. Translated, it gives CASSTAGELETQYF.

The chain is built from TRBV18 and TRBJ2-7; maybe TRBD1 (6 bases). Per the germline V gene, CDR1 is KGHSH and CDR2 is LQKENI. The CDR3 consists of 14 residues. Trimming cost V 3 bases and J 1 base, with 10 bases left between them. CDR3 bases: TGTGCCAGCTCACCGACAGGTATTTCCTACGAGCAGTACTTC. This sequence encodes CASSPTGISYEQYF. Together with reference TRBV18 and TRBJ2-7, the CDR3 gives the full variable domain: NAGVMQNPRHLVRRRGQEARLRCSPMKGHSHVYWYRQLPEEGLKFMVYLQKENIIDESGMPKERFSAEFPKEGPSILRIQQVVRGDSAAYFCASSPTGISYEQYFGPGTRLTVT.

The V and J genes are TRBV25-1 and TRBJ2-2; 13 positions agree with TRBD2. Unmatched junction bases numbered 8, after V lost 5 bases and J lost 5 bases. This CDR3 has 17 amino acids. Germline V gene lookup returns CDR1 MGHDK and CDR2 SYGVNS. The CDR3 DNA follows: TGTGCCAGCAGTTCTGGACTAGCGGGAGTTCGGACCGGGGAGCTGTTTTTT. Translated, it gives CASSSGLAGVRTGELFF.

The chain is built from TRBV27 and TRBJ2-1; TRBD1 aligns across 9 bases. The CDR3 runs 19 residues. Per germline, CDR1 MNHEY and CDR2 SMNVEV (reference sequence). V lost 2 bases to trimming and J lost 5 bases; unmatched junction nucleotides: 16. The CDR3 protein is CASSLRRTGARPKNNEQFF. The CDR3 coding sequence is TGTGCCAGCAGTTTACGTAGGACAGGGGCGCGCCCCAAAAACAATGAGCAGTTCTTC.

The chain has TRBV25-1 and TRBJ2-7, with 7 bases identical to TRBD2. Germline loops: CDR1 MGHDK, CDR2 SYGVNS. Trimming removed 6 bases from V and 3 bases from J; junction bases left unmatched: 2. This CDR3 region has 12 residues. The CDR3 sequence: CASRPGGYEQYF. The CDR3 region has the DNA TGTGCCAGCAGGCCGGGGGGCTACGAGCAGTACTTC.

This chain uses TRBV5-6 with TRBJ2-7, with 7 bases aligning to TRBD1. V lost 4 bases, J lost 4 bases, and 14 bases stayed unmatched. The CDR3 runs to 16 residues. The germline CDR1 and CDR2 sequences are SGHDT and YYEEEE. The CDR3 loop reads CASSGAYRGLAYEQYF. CDR3 bases: TGTGCCAGCAGCGGGGCCTACAGGGGCTTGGCTTACGAGCAGTACTTC.